The source of this T cell receptor (beta chain) is a study of CD8 T cells in ankylosing spondylitis. This clonotype has a handful of counts. Its antigen remains unknown. Making use of molecular barcodes, quantitative 5'-RACE generated TCR beta libraries. TCRdb reanalysed the 5' RACE reads using MiXCR and keeps one entry per CDR3 protein. Among roughly 440,000 distinct CDR3 sequences, about 15% were seen once, and the ten largest hold over 0.9%. Trimming cost V 6 bases and J 5 bases, with 13 bases left between them. This CDR3 is built from 13 residues. Study conclusions and caveats: Past research had described some motif variants in reactive arthritis synovial fluid and blood. Reports say disease-linked clones showed up significantly more in matched ankylosing spondylitis synovial fluid. Within ankylosing spondylitis blood, a TCR beta motif made up of eight or nine highly homologous variants appeared to be characteristic.

The V gene is TRBV12-3 or TRBV12-4, the J gene TRBJ2-5; no definite D call. This TCR was sampled from a male donor with ankylosing spondylitis. The sample consisted of blood, either unsorted or a sorted T cell fraction (not recorded which). The DNA of the CDR3 is TGTGCCAGCAGGGATGCATTTTCGGAGACCCAGTACTTC. Translation: CASRDAFSETQYF.